This passage covers 23 T cell receptor beta chains from one sample sequenced in a study of beta chain features in type 1 diabetes. The entirety of the isolated RNA underwent reverse transcription, so expressed TCRB transcripts were sequenced. Here immunoSEQ multiplex PCR was the method, and the copy in TCRdb shows in-frame clones only, minus some. The data hold around 140,000 clones, with 9% to 10% observed a single time. Sequencing used central memory CD4+ T cells from blood. These receptors originate from a woman aged 40 to 49 in good health.

V usage is TRBV29-1 and J usage is TRBJ2-1, with 7 bases lining up with TRBD1. The CDR3 has 13 residues. V gave up 7 bases and J gave up 10 bases; unmatched junction bases: 13. From germline, CDR1 is SQVTM and CDR2 ANQGSEA. The CDR3 loop is CSAPGQSRGEQFF. The CDR3 DNA is TGCAGCGCTCCGGGACAGTCTAGAGGGGAGCAGTTCTTC.

The V gene is TRBV7-2, the J gene TRBJ1-5; 8 bases are shared with TRBD1. Trimming cost V 4 bases and J 8 bases; bases outside gene matches: 13. There are 16 residues in the CDR3. Germline CDR1 and CDR2: SGHTA and FQGNSA. CDR3 protein: CASSSKNTGGWEPQHF. The CDR3 nucleotides read TGTGCCAGCAGCTCAAAGAATACAGGGGGTTGGGAGCCCCAGCATTTT.

The chain is built from TRBV19 and TRBJ2-1; tentatively, D is TRBD2 (5 bases). Trimming shortened V by 5 bases and J by 1 base, and 9 bases separated the two germline ends. This CDR3 has 14 amino acids. Germline lookup yields CDR1 LNHDA and CDR2 SQIVND (reference sequence). The CDR3 coding sequence is TGTGCCAGTAGTGTCAGAGGGTCCTACAATGAGCAGTTCTTC. It encodes CASSVRGSYNEQFF.

This clone turned up a few times. The V call is TRBV6-6, the J call TRBJ2-1; a weak D match, TRBD1 (6 bases). Trimming took 8 bases from V and 7 from J, leaving 15 bases between them. CDR1 is MNHNY, CDR2 SVGAGI, per germline (reference sequence). The CDR3 loop spans 13 amino acids. CDR3 protein: CASVQGNKNEQFF. The CDR3 DNA is TGTGCCAGCGTACAGGGTAATAAGAATGAGCAGTTCTTC.

The J gene is TRBJ1-6, the V gene TRBV2, with 11 bases fitting TRBD1. The germline V gene encodes CDR1 SNHLY and CDR2 FYNNEI. The CDR3 length is 15 residues. V dropped 0 bases and J dropped 9; count of bases not matched to a gene: 1. CDR3 loop: CASSEAGTGGSPLHF. Here the CDR3 DNA reads TGTGCCAGCAGTGAAGCGGGGACAGGGGGTTCACCCCTCCACTTT.

This clone was seen at least ten times. The chain uses TRBV14 and TRBJ2-1, with TRBD1 matching 10 bases. This CDR3 comprises 13 residues. Per germline, CDR1 SGHDN and CDR2 FVKESK. V was pared by 3 bases and J by 16 bases, with 9 bases of the junction left unmatched. CDR3 sequence reads: CASSQVRTGGYFF. CDR3 DNA sequence: TGTGCCAGCAGCCAGGTTCGGACAGGGGGATATTTCTTC.

This clone was counted only a few times. This chain connects TRBV29-1 to TRBJ2-5; D not resolved. Germline CDR1 reads SQVTM; CDR2 reads ANQGSEA. Trimming left V 7 bases short and J 1 base short, with 13 bases between. This CDR3 is built from 13 residues. As DNA, the CDR3 is TGCAGCGCCCCGGGTTTCGCCCAAGAGACCCAGTACTTC. This gives the protein CSAPGFAQETQYF. Full variable domain (outside the CDR3, taken from reference TRBV29-1 and TRBJ2-5): SAVISQKPSRDICQRGTSLTIQCQVDSQVTMMFWYRQQPGQSLTLIATANQGSEATYESGFVIDKFPISRPNLTFSTLTVSNMSPEDSSIYLCSAPGFAQETQYFGPGTRLLVL.

This clone has just a few counts. The V and J genes are TRBV2 and TRBJ2-2, with 8 positions matching TRBD1. The J segment lost 1 base and the V segment lost 6 bases, leaving 4 bases of the junction unmatched. Germline loops: CDR1 SNHLY, CDR2 FYNNEI. The CDR3 has 15 amino acids. The CDR3, as DNA: TGTGCCAGCAGGACCGGGACAGGGAACACCGGGGAGCTGTTTTTT. It specifies CASRTGTGNTGELFF.

V gene TRBV19 combines with J gene TRBJ2-5; D gene unclear. Per germline, CDR1 LNHDA and CDR2 SQIVND (reference sequence). The CDR3 has 12 residues. V lost 8 bases to trimming and J lost 5 bases, with 12 bases between them. The CDR3 bases are TGTGCCAGTTCACTATCTTCGGAGACCCAGTACTTC. Amino acids: CASSLSSETQYF.

This clone showed up just a few times. In DNA form, the CDR3 reads TGTGCCAGCAGCGGGAACCGGGACAGCAAGTTCTTC. Translated: CASSGNRDSKFF. The chain couples TRBV9 to TRBJ2-1; 7 nucleotides align to TRBD1. Per the germline V gene, CDR1 is SGDLS and CDR2 is YYNGEE. CDR3 length equals 12 residues. Trimming removed 3 bases from V and 14 bases from J; junction bases left unmatched: 8.

This sequence joins TRBV2 and TRBJ1-2; TRBD1 matches at 9 bases. CDR3 size: 12 residues. With 8 bases clipped from V and 13 bases from J, the junction kept 11 bases outside the gene matches. Germline CDR1 is SNHLY and CDR2 is FYNNEI. The CDR3 reads CASSGEGQGVTF. The CDR3 coding sequence is TGTGCCAGCTCCGGAGAGGGACAGGGTGTCACCTTC.

This clone has more than one count but fewer than ten. CDR3 sequence: CASSLSGGPGEKLFF. DNA for the CDR3: TGTGCCAGCAGCTTGTCGGGGGGGCCGGGAGAAAAACTGTTTTTT. The V call is TRBV5-6, the J call TRBJ1-4, with TRBD1 as a possible D gene (6 bases). CDR1 is SGHDT, CDR2 YYEEEE, per germline. This CDR3 is 15 amino acids long. Trimming took 1 base from V and 8 from J, leaving 15 bases between them.

This clone was observed a handful of times. CDR3 bases: TGTGCCAGCAGCCAAGATTGGGCGAACACTGAAGCTTTCTTT. This translates into CASSQDWANTEAFF. The rearrangement uses TRBV14 and TRBJ1-1, with no clear D. The CDR3 is made up of 14 amino acids. Trimming shortened V by 0 bases and J by 1 base, and 6 bases separated the two germline ends. Germline CDR1 reads SGHDN; CDR2 reads FVKESK. Together with reference TRBV14 and TRBJ1-1, the CDR3 gives the full variable domain: EAGVTQFPSHSVIEKGQTVTLRCDPISGHDNLYWYRRVMGKEIKFLLHFVKESKQDESGMPNNRFLAERTGGTYSTLKVQPAELEDSGVYFCASSQDWANTEAFFGQGTRLTVV.

This clone was seen ten or more times. The chain recombines TRBV5-6 with TRBJ2-5; D unclear. Trimming took off 1 base at V and 5 bases at J, with 3 bases between the two ends. Germline values: CDR1 SGHDT, CDR2 YYEEEE. This CDR3 has 11 residues. The CDR3 DNA follows: TGTGCCAGCAGCTTGCTGGAGACCCAGTACTTC. Protein sequence: CASSLLETQYF. Full variable domain (outside the CDR3, taken from reference TRBV5-6 and TRBJ2-5): DAGVTQSPTHLIKTRGQQVTLRCSPKSGHDTVSWYQQALGQGPQFIFQYYEEEERQRGNFPDRFSGHQFPNYSSELNVNALLLGDSALYLCASSLLETQYFGPGTRLLVL.

The chain couples TRBV28 to TRBJ1-5, with 7 bases that match TRBD1. This CDR3 spans 14 amino acids. CDR1 is MDHEN and CDR2 is SYDVKM in the germline V gene. After removal of 5 bases from V and 3 bases from J, the junction contained 4 bases not matched to a gene. CDR3 nucleotides: TGTGCCAGCAGTCCCACAGGGGCCAATCAGCCCCAGCATTTT. This codes for CASSPTGANQPQHF.

The sample holds a few counts of this clone. The J gene is TRBJ2-3, the V gene TRBV5-6; D is perhaps TRBD1 (5 bases). Germline CDR1 is SGHDT and CDR2 is YYEEEE. V was clipped by 4 bases and J by 0 bases, with 15 bases between them. This CDR3 comprises 16 residues. The CDR3 DNA reads as TGTGCCAGCAGCCCCCTGGGGCACGGGAGCACAGATACGCAGTATTTT. Encoded protein: CASSPLGHGSTDTQYF.

The J gene is TRBJ2-2, the V gene TRBV10-3; 7 nucleotides align to TRBD1. Trimming cost V 6 bases and J 1 base; bases outside gene matches: 2. Germline CDR1 reads ENHRY; CDR2 reads SYGVKD. The length of the CDR3 is 14 residues. CDR3 coding DNA: TGTGCCATCAGACAGGGGCAGAACACCGGGGAGCTGTTTTTT. This encodes CAIRQGQNTGELFF.

CDR3 DNA: TGCAGTGCTAGAGCTTTTTCTGAAGCTTTCTTT. The encoded protein is CSARAFSEAFF. This chain connects TRBV20-1 to TRBJ1-1; D uncertain. V was shortened by 1 base and J by 6 bases, with 6 bases between the two germline ends. CDR1 DFQATT and CDR2 SNEGSKA come from the germline V gene (reference sequence). The CDR3 is 11 amino acids.

This clone was seen a few times. At one boundary the junction diverges from the germline segment, which might be a read error. V and J are TRBV6-1 and TRBJ1-2, with D tentatively TRBD1 (6 bases). This CDR3 has 13 amino acids. Germline CDR1 is MNHNS and CDR2 is SASEGT. CDR3 nucleotides: TGTGCCGGCAGGCGGGGGCCGAACTATGGCTACACCTTC. It codes for CAGRRGPNYGYTF.

Points on this clone: Additional DNA sequences in this sample encode the identical CDR3. The chain uses TRBV18 and TRBJ1-2; TRBD1 aligns across 7 bases. CDR3 length: 13 residues. CDR1 and CDR2 (germline): KGHSH, LQKENI. With V trimmed by 3 bases and J by 3 bases, 1 base remained unmatched. The CDR3 protein is CASSPDRDYGYTF. CDR3 bases: TGTGCCAGCTCACCCGACAGGGACTATGGCTACACCTTC.

V and J are TRBV19 and TRBJ2-5, with 7 bases aligning to TRBD1. The germline V gene has CDR1 LNHDA and CDR2 SQIVND (reference sequence). The V gene end was trimmed by 3 bases and the J gene end by 1 base; junction bases not matched to a gene: 8. This CDR3 comprises 16 residues. The CDR3 sequence is CASSMDYRDSQETQYF. The DNA for the CDR3 is TGTGCCAGTAGTATGGATTACCGGGACAGCCAAGAGACCCAGTACTTC.

In this sample, this clone turned up a few times. V is TRBV7-8 and J is TRBJ1-6; perhaps TRBD1 as D (6 bases). The CDR3 sequence is 13 residues long. Germline CDR1 and CDR2: SGHVS and FQNEAQ. V dropped 1 base and J dropped 19 bases, with 17 bases sitting between them. CDR3 DNA sequence: TGTGCCAGCAGCTTAGATCGCCGGGACAAGGAGCACTTT. It is translated as CASSLDRRDKEHF.

This clone was detected a few times. The chain joins TRBV4-3 to TRBJ2-3, with D possibly matching TRBD2 (5 bases). Trimming removed 5 bases at V and 2 bases at J, with 11 bases between. Germline lookup yields CDR1 LGHNA and CDR2 YSLEER. CDR3 size: 14 residues. The CDR3 spells CASSTLRDTDTQYF. CDR3 in DNA: TGCGCCAGCAGCACCTTGAGGGACACAGATACGCAGTATTTT.